These 21 T cell receptor beta chains share one sample of origin, sequenced in a study of blood T cells in healthy people across ages (dated by TCRdb to the mid-2010s). Library creation used 5' RACE. A second about 7 to 12 cycle PCR used a sample-barcoded 5' primer and a J-beta primer mix. TCRdb cleaned the public reads at Q25 with fastp, built clones with MiXCR and kept in-frame beta chains. Each entry merges the rows of one CDR3 protein and shows their most common DNA and genes. The sample table records some 1.8 million distinct CDR3 sequences; roughly two fifths of these occur just once. About 23% of the sample goes to the ten largest clones. Sequences were obtained from blood. These receptors originate from a human donor in good health.

This rearrangement joins TRBV5-1 to TRBJ2-3; D perhaps matches TRBD1 (5 bases). Trimming took 9 bases from V and 6 from J, leaving 20 bases between them. Germline V gene sequence: CDR1 SGHRS, CDR2 YFSETQ. The CDR3 has 14 residues. Here the CDR3 reads CATRILGAADTQYF. DNA of the CDR3: TGCGCCACCAGGATCTTAGGGGCTGCGGATACGCAGTATTTT.

This clonotype was seen once. The rearrangement joins TRBV7-2 to TRBJ2-3; TRBD2 matches at 7 bases. This CDR3 contains 15 residues. Looked up from germline, CDR1 is SGHTA and CDR2 is FQGNSA. J gave up 0 bases and V 5 bases, and 5 bases lay outside the gene matches. This CDR3 is CASSRFSGSTDTQYF. CDR3 coding DNA: TGTGCCAGCAGCCGGTTTAGCGGGAGCACAGATACGCAGTATTTT.

The gene calls are TRBV6-5 and TRBJ1-1, with D unclear. CDR1 MNHEY and CDR2 SVGAGI come from the germline V gene. This CDR3 comprises 12 residues. Trimming shortened V by 5 bases and J by 6 bases, and 10 bases separated the two germline ends. The DNA for the CDR3 is TGTGCCAGCAGTACCCCGCTGGCTGAAGCTTTCTTT. Translation gives CASSTPLAEAFF.

The CDR3 bases are TGCAGTGCAAGACAGGCCTACAATCAGCCCCAGCATTTT. This sequence encodes CSARQAYNQPQHF. The chain has TRBV20-1 and TRBJ1-5, with a possible D match to TRBD1 (6 bases). V dropped 6 bases and J dropped 3 bases, with 12 bases sitting between them. The V gene's germline CDR1 is DFQATT and CDR2 SNEGSKA (reference sequence). The CDR3 is made up of 13 amino acids.

This clonotype showed up just a few times. The J gene is TRBJ1-2, the V gene TRBV12-5; TRBD1 matches 9 bases. CDR3 length: 18 amino acids. The trim removed 1 base at V and 3 bases at J, leaving 12 bases unmatched. Germline V CDR1 and CDR2: LGHNT, FRNRAP. The DNA of the CDR3 is TGTGCTAGTGGTTTGGCCCGACAGGGGGGCTTCTTTGACTATGGCTACACCTTC. This codes for CASGLARQGGFFDYGYTF.

This clonotype was seen more than once but under ten times. The chain has TRBV7-9 and TRBJ1-2; maybe TRBD1 (6 bases). CDR3 length: 14 amino acids. Germline assignment: CDR1 SEHNR and CDR2 FQNEAQ (reference sequence). V lost 5 bases and J 4 bases, leaving 14 bases between the germline ends. For the CDR3, the DNA is TGTGCCAGCAGCACAACCGACAGGATCTATGGCTACACCTTC. Translation: CASSTTDRIYGYTF.

The chain joins TRBV6-4 to TRBJ2-1; D not resolved. Trimming took off 4 bases at V and 1 base at J, with 11 bases between the two ends. Germline loops: CDR1 MRHNA, CDR2 SNTAGT. The length of the CDR3 is 15 residues. CDR3 nucleotide sequence: TGTGCCAGCAGTGGCAAACCCGGGTCCTACAATGAGCAGTTCTTC. Its protein product is CASSGKPGSYNEQFF.

Comments on this clonotype: The junction differs from germline at one of its ends, possibly a read error. The chain is built from TRBV29-1 and TRBJ1-2; D is perhaps TRBD1 (5 bases). Germline CDR1 is SQVTM and CDR2 is ANQGSEA. The length of the CDR3 is 13 residues. This CDR3 reads CSVDGQGWGGYTF. The CDR3 nucleotides read TGCAGTGTTGATGGGCAGGGCTGGGGAGGCTACACCTTC.

This chain uses TRBV5-1 with TRBJ2-4; 9 nucleotides align to TRBD1. The CDR3 is made up of 13 amino acids. Germline V CDR1 and CDR2: SGHRS, YFSETQ. Trimming took 6 bases from V and 13 from J; bases not matched to a gene: 11. CDR3 nucleotide sequence: TGCGCCAGCACGGGACAGGGATACAATGAGCAGTACTTC. This encodes CASTGQGYNEQYF.

The chain recombines TRBV19 with TRBJ1-4; D unresolved. CDR1 is LNHDA and CDR2 is SQIVND in the germline V gene (reference sequence). Trimming took 7 bases from V and 8 from J, leaving 8 bases between them. There are 11 residues in the CDR3. In DNA, the CDR3 is TGTGCCAGTAAGGTCGGCGAAAAACTGTTTTTT. It specifies CASKVGEKLFF. The entire variable domain, with the rest obtained from reference TRBV19 and TRBJ1-4, is as follows: DGGITQSPKYLFRKEGQNVTLSCEQNLNHDAMYWYRQDPGQGLRLIYYSQIVNDFQKGDIAEGYSVSREKKESFPLTVTSAQKNPTAFYLCASKVGEKLFFGSGTQLSVL.

This clonotype was seen repeatedly, ten times or more. The rearrangement joins TRBV10-3 to TRBJ2-5; D call uncertain. Trimming cost V 0 bases and J 1 base, with 6 bases left between them. The CDR3 loop spans 14 amino acids. Germline loops: CDR1 ENHRY, CDR2 SYGVKD. This chain's CDR3 is CAISESGSQETQYF. The CDR3 region has the DNA TGTGCCATCAGTGAGTCCGGCTCCCAAGAGACCCAGTACTTC.

The rearrangement joins TRBV10-3 to TRBJ2-7, with D tentatively TRBD1 (5 bases). V was cut by 0 bases and J by 4 bases, with 7 bases left in between. Looked up from germline, CDR1 is ENHRY and CDR2 is SYGVKD. The CDR3 is 13 residues long. CDR3 nucleotides: TGTGCCATCAGTGAGTCGGGGCAGTACGAGCAGTACTTC. Encoded protein: CAISESGQYEQYF.

This clonotype was counted many times. The V gene is TRBV4-3, the J gene TRBJ2-7; D is ambiguous. Trimming left V 0 bases short and J 2 bases short, with 8 bases between. CDR3 length equals 14 residues. Germline CDR1 and CDR2: LGHNA and YSLEER. CDR3 DNA: TGCGCCAGCAGCCAAGATCTAGGGACCTACGAGCAGTACTTC. Encoded protein: CASSQDLGTYEQYF.

This clonotype occurred a few times. The chain couples TRBV10-3 to TRBJ2-3; the D is unclear. Germline-derived CDR1 and CDR2 are ENHRY and SYGVKD. Trimming shortened V by 0 bases and J by 6 bases, and 13 bases separated the two germline ends. This CDR3 comprises 15 residues. The CDR3 sequence is CAISESAATADTQYF. The CDR3 DNA sequence: TGTGCCATCAGTGAGTCGGCAGCGACGGCGGATACGCAGTATTTT.

V usage is TRBV10-3 and J usage is TRBJ2-6; TRBD2 is a possible D gene (6 bases). V lost 6 bases and J 2 bases, leaving 14 bases between the germline ends. The CDR3 runs 16 residues. Germline V gene sequence: CDR1 ENHRY, CDR2 SYGVKD. The CDR3 nucleotides are TGTGCCATCAGCCCCACGGGGGTAGCTGGGGCCAACGTCCTGACTTTC. Its translation: CAISPTGVAGANVLTF.

The chain links TRBV20-1 to TRBJ2-1; 11 bases line up with TRBD2. V shed 7 bases and J 5 bases; nucleotides not matched to a gene: 16. Germline assignment: CDR1 DFQATT and CDR2 SNEGSKA (reference sequence). The CDR3 contains 17 residues. CDR3 loop: CSVEGLAALLGDNEQFF. As DNA, the CDR3 is TGCAGTGTGGAGGGACTAGCGGCCCTACTCGGGGACAATGAGCAGTTCTTC.

Here the CDR3 DNA reads TGTGCTAGTGGTCCCGGGGGGCCAGATACGCAGTATTTT. It yields the protein CASGPGGPDTQYF. The chain joins TRBV12-5 to TRBJ2-3; D might be TRBD2 (7 bases). The CDR3 runs to 13 residues. Germline CDR1 is LGHNT and CDR2 is FRNRAP. Trimming left V 5 bases short and J 4 bases short, with 10 bases between.

For this clonotype: A read error may produce the germline difference seen at one junction end. The gene calls are TRBV4-2 and TRBJ2-6; perhaps TRBD1 as D (8 bases). The CDR3 covers 17 residues. Germline V gene sequence: CDR1 LGHNA, CDR2 YNFKEQ. The CDR3, as DNA: TGTGCCAGCAGCCAAAGACAGGGGACTACTGGGGCCAACGTCCCGACTTTC. It is translated as CASSQRQGTTGANVPTF.

The chain carries TRBV18 and TRBJ2-7; TRBD1 or TRBD2 may be the D gene (6 bases each). The CDR3 loop spans 18 amino acids. V was clipped by 4 bases and J by 1 base, with 23 bases between them. Germline V CDR1 and CDR2: KGHSH, LQKENI. CDR3 loop: CASSLPIQGLLRSYEQYF. CDR3 nucleotides: TGTGCCAGCTCACTACCAATACAGGGACTTCTAAGGTCCTACGAGCAGTACTTC.

V usage is TRBV7-2 and J usage is TRBJ1-2; tentative D call: TRBD1 (6 bases). CDR1 and CDR2 (germline): SGHTA, FQGNSA. With 5 bases removed from V and 8 bases from J, the gap between germline ends came to 15 bases. CDR3 length: 13 residues. The CDR3 DNA sequence: TGTGCCAGCAGCCCCTACAGGGCCTCGGGCTACACCTTC. It codes for CASSPYRASGYTF. Drawing the rest from reference TRBV7-2 and TRBJ1-2, the complete variable domain is GAGVSQSPSNKVTEKGKDVELRCDPISGHTALYWYRQSLGQGLEFLIYFQGNSAPDKSGLPSDRFSAERTGGSVSTLTIQRTQQEDSAVYLCASSPYRASGYTFGSGTRLTVV.

V is TRBV3-1 and J is TRBJ1-2; D not resolved. The germline V and J ends were trimmed by 0 bases and 7 bases, with 6 bases remaining between them. The CDR3 runs to 12 residues. Germline V gene sequence: CDR1 LGHDT, CDR2 YNNKEL (reference sequence). CDR3 coding DNA: TGTGCCAGCAGCCAAGATCTCCTTGGCTACACCTTC. Translation: CASSQDLLGYTF. Looking up the rest from reference TRBV3-1 and TRBJ1-2 gives the full variable domain: DTAVSQTPKYLVTQMGNDKSIKCEQNLGHDTMYWYKQDSKKFLKIMFSYNNKELIINETVPNRFSPKSPDKAHLNLHINSLELGDSAVYFCASSQDLLGYTFGSGTRLTVV.